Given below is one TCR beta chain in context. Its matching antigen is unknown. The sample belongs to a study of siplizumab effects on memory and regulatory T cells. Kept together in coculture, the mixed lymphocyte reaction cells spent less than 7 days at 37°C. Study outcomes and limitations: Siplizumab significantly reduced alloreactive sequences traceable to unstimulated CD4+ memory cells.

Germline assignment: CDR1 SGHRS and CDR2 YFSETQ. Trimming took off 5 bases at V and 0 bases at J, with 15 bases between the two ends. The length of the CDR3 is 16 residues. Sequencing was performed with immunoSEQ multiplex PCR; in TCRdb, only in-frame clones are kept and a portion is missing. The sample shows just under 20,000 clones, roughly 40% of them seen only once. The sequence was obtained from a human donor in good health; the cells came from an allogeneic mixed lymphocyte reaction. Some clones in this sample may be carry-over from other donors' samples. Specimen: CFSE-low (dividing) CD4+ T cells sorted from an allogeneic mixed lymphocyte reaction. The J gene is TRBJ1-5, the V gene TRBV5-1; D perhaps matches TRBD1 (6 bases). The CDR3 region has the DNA TGCGCCAGCAGTCCAGGACAGTCCTATAGCAATCAGCCCCAGCATTTT. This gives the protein CASSPGQSYSNQPQHF.